Listed below are T cell receptor beta chains from one sample, sequenced in a study of blood T cell repertoires in COVID-19. Here immunoSEQ multiplex PCR was the method, and the copy in TCRdb shows in-frame clones only, minus some. This table has about 470,000 clones, around 87% appearing once. Sequencing used PBMCs or T cells enriched from blood (not recorded which). The receptors here all came from a woman aged 18-30 years who had recovered from COVID-19. CDR3s include the opening cysteine and the closing phenylalanine or tryptophan. A clone size is listed for some rows: how often the clone was seen (once, few, many), or a class if it is expanded.

TRBV5-6,NA,CASTSRTGGYGYTF
TRBV12-3/TRBV12-4,NA,CASSYTRETQYF
TRBV4-2,once,CASSQETDFTSTDTQYF
TRBV19,NA,CASSSERGVRSPLHF
TRBV13,NA,CASSPSQGTEAFF
TRBV6-5,NA,CASSYSGSYNSPLHF
TRBV28,NA,CASSRGTGRGGYTF
TRBV30,NA,CAWGRDLYNEQFF
TRBV3-1/TRBV3-2,once,CASSQSERGQGEQFF
TRBV5-4,NA,CASSLEGLTDTQYF
TRBV30,NA,CAWSSIVTNQPQHF
TRBV10-2,once,CASTRIGYQETQYF
TRBV7-8,NA,CASSPTGGGGVPQHF
TRBV3-1/TRBV3-2,NA,CASSQEPPYEQYF
TRBV7-8,NA,CASSYNPASGAITDTQYF
TRBV9,once,CASSVGGLTTGELFF
TRBV19,NA,CASSIVGGNQPQHF
TRBV2,NA,CASSYREGPLVLTF
TRBV18,NA,CASSLHVNQPQHF
TRBV5-1,NA,CASSLGRGPLVSPLHF
TRBV29-1,once,CSVARILNTEAFF
TRBV7-9,NA,CASSLGTGREAQPQHF
TRBV2,NA,CASTGDSSNSPLHF
TRBV3-1/TRBV3-2,few,CATGVPGELFF
TRBV29-1,NA,CSASGTEYGYTF
TRBV18,NA,CASSRQGEAFF
TRBV3-1/TRBV3-2,NA,CASSPESGLYYNEQFF